Below, 7 T cell receptor beta chains from the same sample are listed, as sequenced in a study of T cell repertoires in cytomegalovirus infection. TCRdb ran MiXCR on the reads and lists one entry per CDR3 protein. The top ten clones hold 10% of a sample with 480,000 or so distinct CDR3 sequences, around 11% of them seen once. The sequenced material came from PBMCs. These receptors all come from a human donor in good health (CMV status not recorded). Some clones in this sample may be carry-over from other donors' samples.

V usage is TRBV29-1 and J usage is TRBJ2-7, with D perhaps matching TRBD1 or TRBD2 (5 bases each). V was pared by 5 bases and J by 3 bases, with 20 bases between. Germline lookup yields CDR1 SQVTM and CDR2 ANQGSEA. The CDR3 extends over 15 amino acids. In nucleotides, the CDR3 is TGCAGCGTTAAAAGTTCGAGGGGTTCCGACTACGAGCAGTACTTC. Amino acids: CSVKSSRGSDYEQYF.

This clonotype was recorded at least ten times. V and J are TRBV7-2 and TRBJ2-1; 7 bases are shared with TRBD1. Trimming took 3 bases from V and 2 from J; bases not matched to a gene: 13. The CDR3 spans 18 residues. CDR1 and CDR2 (germline): SGHTA, FQGNSA. CDR3: CASSLADLTGPPYNEQFF. The CDR3 nucleotides read TGTGCCAGCAGCTTGGCGGACCTGACAGGGCCACCCTACAATGAGCAGTTCTTC.

This clonotype occurred many times. The gene calls are TRBV7-2 and TRBJ1-2; TRBD1 aligns across 7 bases. J was trimmed by 3 bases and V by 5 bases; bases with no gene match: 6. This CDR3 has 14 amino acids. Germline CDR1 reads SGHTA; CDR2 reads FQGNSA. CDR3 bases: TGTGCCAGCAGCCCTCGGGACAGACACTATGGCTACACCTTC. Translating it yields CASSPRDRHYGYTF. Looking up the rest from reference TRBV7-2 and TRBJ1-2 gives the full variable domain: GAGVSQSPSNKVTEKGKDVELRCDPISGHTALYWYRQSLGQGLEFLIYFQGNSAPDKSGLPSDRFSAERTGGSVSTLTIQRTQQEDSAVYLCASSPRDRHYGYTFGSGTRLTVV.

The chain is built from TRBV20-1 and TRBJ2-1; TRBD1 matches 7 bases. This CDR3 is 14 amino acids long. The V gene end was trimmed by 5 bases and the J gene end by 4 bases; junction bases not matched to a gene: 8. Germline V gene data show CDR1 as DFQATT and CDR2 as SNEGSKA (reference sequence). The chain's CDR3 is CSADPGQTYNEQFF. CDR3 nucleotides: TGCAGTGCTGACCCGGGACAGACATACAATGAGCAGTTCTTC.

This clonotype came up many times. The CDR3 here is CASSRGGDLYSNQPQHF. The CDR3 DNA sequence: TGTGCCAGCTCCCGCGGGGGGGATCTCTATAGCAATCAGCCCCAGCATTTT. V gene TRBV6-2 or TRBV6-3 combines with J gene TRBJ1-5, with D possibly matching TRBD1 (5 bases). Germline V gene sequence: CDR1 MNHEY, CDR2 SVGEGT. The CDR3 loop spans 17 amino acids. V lost 8 bases to trimming and J lost 0 bases, with 20 bases between them.

This clonotype was recorded at least ten times. V is TRBV7-2 and J is TRBJ1-2; 9 bases fit TRBD1. The germline V gene encodes CDR1 SGHTA and CDR2 FQGNSA. With 5 bases clipped from V and 4 bases from J, the junction kept 2 bases outside the gene matches. This CDR3 has 13 amino acids. CDR3 sequence reads: CASSGQGSYGYTF. As DNA, the CDR3 is TGTGCCAGCAGCGGACAGGGGTCCTATGGCTACACCTTC. Based on the CDR3 plus reference TRBV7-2 and TRBJ1-2, the full variable domain is GAGVSQSPSNKVTEKGKDVELRCDPISGHTALYWYRQSLGQGLEFLIYFQGNSAPDKSGLPSDRFSAERTGGSVSTLTIQRTQQEDSAVYLCASSGQGSYGYTFGSGTRLTVV.

This clonotype showed up many times. The rearrangement links TRBV7-8 to TRBJ2-1; 9 nucleotides match TRBD2. Germline-derived CDR1 and CDR2 are SGHVS and FQNEAQ. The CDR3 is 14 residues long. With V trimmed by 3 bases and J by 8 bases, 5 bases remained unmatched. CDR3 loop: CASSLGSGSYEQFF. CDR3 bases: TGTGCCAGCAGCTTGGGTAGCGGGAGTTATGAGCAGTTCTTC.